Sequencing of this T cell receptor beta chain was carried out in a study of blood T cell repertoires in COVID-19 (dated by TCRdb to the early 2020s). Describing the broader study: The collaborator samples originated in the United States, Italy and Spain and spanned the acute and convalescent phases of COVID-19. Samples came from the ongoing ImmuneRACE study (first 160 participants) plus 1,254 subjects from 6 global collaborators. The material from the prospective study consisted of cDNA or gDNA derived from T cells, B-cell-depleted T cells, or PBMCs. The dataset comprised deeply sampled blood TCRbeta repertoires from subjects exposed to, actively infected with, or recovered from COVID-19. The repertoires were made available in a free public database intended to serve as a resource for research on the immune response to SARS-CoV-2. Where HLA class I and class II types were available, the types were taken from metadata supplied by the sample provider, not from assay-based typing. The sample metadata nearly always contained a de-identified subject ID, COVID-19 status, age in years and sex.

The research as a whole found: The amount of clinical and demographic metadata varied by source and participant and was provided uncurated.

The sample holds a few counts of this clone. No antigen is known for it. No clone much larger than this one lies a single base away; base qualities are absent. Participants in the prospective study were aged 18 to 89 years, lived in 20 to 25 United States geographic areas, and enrolled through a virtual design. Cohort assignment in the prospective study relied on participant-reported clinical history from a screening survey and a study questionnaire. Recovered participants in ImmuneRACE Cohort 3 were defined by two consecutive negative NP/OP PCR tests, clearance by a healthcare professional, or resolution of symptoms. In the prospective study, whole blood, serum and a nasopharyngeal or oropharyngeal swab were collected from each participant by mobile phlebotomists. Participants in the prospective study had the option to provide additional blood draws and questionnaires over a roughly 2-month period. Blood samples from the prospective study were shipped frozen or at room temperature prior to DNA extraction.

For CDR1 and CDR2, the germline V gene lists KGHSH and LQKENI. The junction carries 6 bases between V and J, which are trimmed by 0 bases and 7 bases respectively. Its CDR3 holds 13 amino acids, cysteine through phenylalanine. Only the CDR3 DNA is retained, 39 bases long and in frame from the first base. The immunoSEQ Assay, a bias-controlled multiplex PCR, was used to amplify TCRbeta CDR3 regions from genomic DNA. The paper's data handling went like this. The number of nucleated cells in each sample was estimated by amplification of reference gene primers within the assay. To quantify the absolute abundance of each unique TCRbeta CDR3 rearrangement, sequence reads were collapsed and filtered. For each sample, productive Simpson clonality was calculated as the square root of Simpson's diversity index over productive rearrangements. The clones in this table, taken by TCRdb from immuneACCESS, are in-frame only. Not every clone is retained; where verified, under half of the shortfall comes from an unresolved V gene, and the cause of the rest is unknown. V and J calls and clone size are as listed in that table; D and trimming were resolved from the DNA. The sample table holds 300,000 or so clones, of which less than 90% were seen once. Under 1.3% of the sample belongs to the ten largest clones.

Sequenced material: PBMCs or T cells enriched from blood (not recorded which). The rearrangement combines TRBV18 with TRBJ2-2; no confident D gene assignment can be made. This receptor was taken from a woman between 25 and 40 years old who had recovered from COVID-19. Read as DNA, the sequence is TGTGCCAGCTCACCACCCGGTGTCGGGGAGCTGTTTTTT. The encoded protein is CASSPPGVGELFF.